This T cell receptor (beta chain) was obtained from a study of cytomegalovirus exposure and HLA in healthy donors. Study-wide points: Rarity marked most TCR sequences, yet some public TCRs occurred in many donors.

As concerns this clone: The target antigen is unknown.

TCRdb's table, derived via immunoSEQ multiplex PCR, lists solely in-frame clones and lacks some. The table lists 100,000 to 120,000 clones, approximately 90% of them singletons. This receptor was obtained from a woman aged 25 to 39 in good health and CMV-seropositive. The sequencing input was PBMCs.

CDR3 sequence: CASSEGGGYQPQHF. The CDR3, as DNA: TGTGCCAGCAGTGAAGGTGGGGGCTATCAGCCCCAGCATTTT. The rearrangement links TRBV6-1 to TRBJ1-5, with a possible D match to TRBD1 (6 bases). The CDR3 length is 14 residues. The germline gives CDR1 MNHNS, CDR2 SASEGT. Trimming took off 1 base at V and 5 bases at J, with 9 bases between the two ends.